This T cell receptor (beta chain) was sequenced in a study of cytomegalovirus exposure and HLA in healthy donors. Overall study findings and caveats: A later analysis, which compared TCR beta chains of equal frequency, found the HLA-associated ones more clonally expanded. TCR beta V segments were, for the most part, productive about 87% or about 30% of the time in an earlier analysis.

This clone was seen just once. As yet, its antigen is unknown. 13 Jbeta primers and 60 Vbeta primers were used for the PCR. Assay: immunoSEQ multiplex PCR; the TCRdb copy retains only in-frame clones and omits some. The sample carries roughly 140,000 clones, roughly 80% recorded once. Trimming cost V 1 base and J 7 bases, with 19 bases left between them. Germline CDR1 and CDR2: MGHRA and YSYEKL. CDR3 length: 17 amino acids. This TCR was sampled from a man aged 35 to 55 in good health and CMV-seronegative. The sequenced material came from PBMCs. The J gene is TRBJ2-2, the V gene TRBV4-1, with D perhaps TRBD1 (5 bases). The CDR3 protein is CASSQGEVGPAFGELFF. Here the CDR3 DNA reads TGCGCCAGCAGCCAAGGCGAAGTGGGGCCAGCATTCGGGGAGCTGTTTTTT.